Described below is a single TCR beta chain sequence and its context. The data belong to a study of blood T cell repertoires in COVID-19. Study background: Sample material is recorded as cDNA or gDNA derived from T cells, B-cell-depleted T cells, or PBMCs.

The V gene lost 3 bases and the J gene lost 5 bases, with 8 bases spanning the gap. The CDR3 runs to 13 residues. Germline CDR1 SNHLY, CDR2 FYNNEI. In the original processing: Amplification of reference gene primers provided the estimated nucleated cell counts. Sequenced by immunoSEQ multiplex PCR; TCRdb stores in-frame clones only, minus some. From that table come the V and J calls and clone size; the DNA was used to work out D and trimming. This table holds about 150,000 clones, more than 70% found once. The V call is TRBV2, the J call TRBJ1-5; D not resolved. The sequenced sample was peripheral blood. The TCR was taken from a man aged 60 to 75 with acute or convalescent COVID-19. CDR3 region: CASSDGVYQPQHF. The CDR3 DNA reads TGTGCCAGCAGTGATGGAGTTTATCAGCCCCAGCATTTT.